One sample yielded the 23 T cell receptor beta chains listed below, sequenced in a study of shared clonotypes between healthy human individuals. Profiling relied on immunoSEQ multiplex PCR, and the TCRdb table lists in-frame clones only, not all of them. The sample shows about 700,000 clones, about 91% of them seen only once. Only CD45RO-negative cells positively selected for CCR7 counted as naive CD8 cells, so terminally differentiated effector memory CD45RA+ cells were excluded. Sequencing was done on a sample of naive CD8+ T cells sorted from blood. All receptors come from a man younger than 45 in good health.

In nucleotides, the CDR3 is TGTGCCAGCAGCACCGGGGAGGAAGGGACCTTACGACAAGAGACCCAGTACTTC. Protein product: CASSTGEEGTLRQETQYF. The chain recombines TRBV7-9 with TRBJ2-5, with D perhaps TRBD2 (6 bases). The CDR3 consists of 18 residues. V was clipped by 5 bases and J by 2 bases, with 24 bases between them. CDR1 SEHNR and CDR2 FQNEAQ come from the germline V gene (reference sequence).

The chain is built from TRBV5-6 and TRBJ2-7; perhaps TRBD1 as D (6 bases). Germline V gene data show CDR1 as SGHDT and CDR2 as YYEEEE. The CDR3 runs 15 residues. Trimming shortened V by 3 bases and J by 3 bases, and 16 bases separated the two germline ends. Here the CDR3 reads CASSSLQGADYEQYF. The DNA of the CDR3 is TGTGCCAGCAGCTCCTTACAGGGAGCGGACTACGAGCAGTACTTC. The variable domain in full, completed from reference TRBV5-6 and TRBJ2-7, reads DAGVTQSPTHLIKTRGQQVTLRCSPKSGHDTVSWYQQALGQGPQFIFQYYEEEERQRGNFPDRFSGHQFPNYSSELNVNALLLGDSALYLCASSSLQGADYEQYFGPGTRLTVT.

The rearrangement joins TRBV5-8 to TRBJ1-5; D is unclear. V was trimmed by 0 bases and J by 4 bases, leaving 8 bases between them. The CDR3 spans 14 residues. Per germline, CDR1 SGHTS and CDR2 YDEGEE. This CDR3 is CASSLGGGNQPQHF. The CDR3 nucleotides are TGTGCCAGCAGCTTGGGCGGTGGAAATCAGCCCCAGCATTTT. The complete variable domain, with remaining parts taken from reference TRBV5-8 and TRBJ1-5, reads EAGVTQSPTHLIKTRGQQATLRCSPISGHTSVYWYQQALGLGLQFLLWYDEGEERNRGNFPPRFSGRQFPNYSSELNVNALELEDSALYLCASSLGGGNQPQHFGDGTRLSIL.

This chain uses TRBV28 with TRBJ2-7, with D hard to call. Per germline, CDR1 MDHEN and CDR2 SYDVKM. The V and J ends lost 6 bases and 3 bases respectively, with 18 bases between them. This CDR3 is 15 amino acids long. The CDR3, as DNA: TGTGCCAGCAGGCCCCCCGGGTCTCCGCACTACGAGCAGTACTTC. Protein product: CASRPPGSPHYEQYF.

The chain carries TRBV27 and TRBJ2-7; D gene uncertain. This CDR3 has 12 amino acids. Trimming removed 2 bases from V and 5 bases from J, with 7 bases in between. CDR1 is MNHEY, CDR2 SMNVEV, per germline (reference sequence). The CDR3 DNA is TGTGCCAGCAGTTTAATGGGGAACGAGCAGTACTTC. This translates into CASSLMGNEQYF.

The chain joins TRBV9 to TRBJ2-3; 11 positions agree with TRBD2. The CDR3 sequence is 17 residues long. Germline assignment: CDR1 SGDLS and CDR2 YYNGEE. The V segment lost 3 bases and the J segment 2 bases; nucleotides outside the gene matches: 8. CDR3 protein: CASSDRSGLADTDTQYF. Written as DNA, the CDR3 is TGTGCCAGCAGCGACCGATCGGGACTAGCGGACACAGATACGCAGTATTTT.

This chain links TRBV10-3 with TRBJ2-2; D possibly corresponds to TRBD1 (5 bases). Germline V gene data show CDR1 as ENHRY and CDR2 as SYGVKD. Between the trimmed V and J ends, which lost 10 bases and 1 base, there was a span of 16 bases. CDR3 size: 15 residues. The CDR3 protein is CATHKGAGNTGELFF. Here the CDR3 DNA reads TGTGCCACACACAAAGGGGCAGGGAACACCGGGGAGCTGTTTTTT.

The chain links TRBV4-1 to TRBJ2-7; 9 positions agree with TRBD1. CDR1 MGHRA and CDR2 YSYEKL come from the germline V gene. Trimming removed 5 bases from V and 6 bases from J; junction bases left unmatched: 8. The CDR3 length is 14 residues. In DNA, the CDR3 is TGCGCCAGCAGCTCAGGGGACAGGGTCCCCGAGCAGTACTTC. Its protein product is CASSSGDRVPEQYF.

The rearrangement joins TRBV6-1 to TRBJ2-2, with D tentatively TRBD1 (6 bases). Germline assignment: CDR1 MNHNS and CDR2 SASEGT. The CDR3 runs 14 residues. Between the trimmed V and J ends, which lost 7 bases and 3 bases, there was a span of 12 bases. The CDR3 DNA sequence: TGTGCCAGCACTGGTGGGGGCGACACCGGGGAGCTGTTTTTT. The encoded protein is CASTGGGDTGELFF.

This chain joins TRBV19 and TRBJ2-1, with D unresolved. CDR1 and CDR2 from the germline V gene are LNHDA and SQIVND (reference sequence). V was trimmed by 4 bases and J by 4 bases, leaving 17 bases between them. The CDR3 covers 16 residues. CDR3 coding DNA: TGTGCCAGTAGTACCTACGGGCGAAATAGTTACAATGAGCAGTTCTTC. Amino acids: CASSTYGRNSYNEQFF.

The chain recombines TRBV25-1 with TRBJ2-2, with TRBD1 matching 8 bases. CDR1 is MGHDK and CDR2 is SYGVNS in the germline V gene. With 11 bases clipped from V and 6 bases from J, the junction kept 8 bases outside the gene matches. The CDR3 is 13 residues long. The CDR3 sequence is CASRQGLSGELFF. DNA for the CDR3: TGTGCCTCACGACAGGGGTTGTCCGGGGAGCTGTTTTTT.

The V and J genes are TRBV2 and TRBJ1-4; TRBD1 matches at 7 bases. Germline CDR1 SNHLY, CDR2 FYNNEI. Trimming removed 6 bases from V and 16 bases from J; junction bases left unmatched: 8. The CDR3 runs to 11 residues. The CDR3 coding sequence is TGTGCCAGCAGCCAGGACAGGCATCCGTTTTTT. It codes for CASSQDRHPFF.

The chain employs TRBV27 and TRBJ2-1; TRBD1 agrees at 9 bases. The CDR3 length is 15 residues. Trimming took 0 bases from V and 8 from J; bases not matched to a gene: 5. CDR1 is MNHEY, CDR2 SMNVEV, per germline (reference sequence). CDR3 sequence (DNA): TGTGCCAGCAGTTTATCGGACAGGGGAGGATATGAGCAGTTCTTC. Translating gives CASSLSDRGGYEQFF.

V gene TRBV28 combines with J gene TRBJ2-7; TRBD1 or TRBD2 may be the D gene (5 bases each). Germline V gives CDR1 MDHEN, CDR2 SYDVKM. With 7 bases removed from V and 5 bases from J, the gap between germline ends came to 24 bases. The CDR3 extends over 16 amino acids. The DNA for the CDR3 is TGTGCCAGCACCATTTACCCTGGGGCTAGCCCCCACGAGCAGTACTTC. Its protein is CASTIYPGASPHEQYF.

The chain carries TRBV7-9 and TRBJ2-7; weak D call: TRBD2 (6 bases). Germline loops: CDR1 SEHNR, CDR2 FQNEAQ (reference sequence). The CDR3 runs 15 residues. V was clipped by 5 bases and J by 0 bases, with 14 bases between them. The CDR3 DNA reads as TGTGCCAGCAGCCCCCCGTCTAGCGCCTCCTACGAGCAGTACTTC. This gives the protein CASSPPSSASYEQYF.

The chain is built from TRBV11-3 and TRBJ2-1, with 7 positions matching TRBD2. V lost 5 bases and J lost 7; bases outside the gene matches: 17. CDR1 is SGHNT, CDR2 YENEEA, per germline. There are 17 residues in the CDR3. The CDR3: CASSTPHAGARINEQFF. The CDR3 nucleotides read TGTGCCAGCAGCACTCCTCACGCGGGAGCTCGAATAAATGAGCAGTTCTTC. Full variable domain (outside the CDR3, taken from reference TRBV11-3 and TRBJ2-1): EAGVVQSPRYKIIEKKQPVAFWCNPISGHNTLYWYLQNLGQGPELLIRYENEEAVDDSQLPKDRFSAERLKGVDSTLKIQPAELGDSAVYLCASSTPHAGARINEQFFGPGTRLTVL.

The chain is built from TRBV7-9 and TRBJ2-1, with 9 nucleotides matching TRBD1. This CDR3 is built from 18 residues. J gave up 2 bases and V 5 bases, and 13 bases lay outside the gene matches. Germline V gives CDR1 SEHNR, CDR2 FQNEAQ (reference sequence). The CDR3 spells CASSPRQGGTATYNEQFF. Written as DNA, the CDR3 is TGTGCCAGCAGCCCAAGACAGGGGGGGACTGCAACCTACAATGAGCAGTTCTTC. Complete variable domain (other parts from reference TRBV7-9 and TRBJ2-1): DTGVSQNPRHKITKRGQNVTFRCDPISEHNRLYWYRQTLGQGPEFLTYFQNEAQLEKSRLLSDRFSAERPKGSFSTLEIQRTEQGDSAMYLCASSPRQGGTATYNEQFFGPGTRLTVL.

The table lists this clone with a few counts. J is TRBJ2-7 and V is TRBV19; TRBD1 matches 9 bases. The V gene end was trimmed by 5 bases and the J gene end by 5 bases; junction bases not matched to a gene: 1. Germline loops: CDR1 LNHDA, CDR2 SQIVND (reference sequence). This CDR3 is built from 12 residues. The CDR3 nucleotides are TGTGCCAGTAGTGGGGACAGGGACGAGCAGTACTTC. This codes for CASSGDRDEQYF. Full variable domain (rest looked up from reference TRBV19 and TRBJ2-7): DGGITQSPKYLFRKEGQNVTLSCEQNLNHDAMYWYRQDPGQGLRLIYYSQIVNDFQKGDIAEGYSVSREKKESFPLTVTSAQKNPTAFYLCASSGDRDEQYFGPGTRLTVT.

This chain uses TRBV28 with TRBJ2-7; 10 nucleotides match TRBD2. The trim removed 4 bases at V and 3 bases at J, leaving 6 bases unmatched. The germline CDR1 and CDR2 sequences are MDHEN and SYDVKM. CDR3 length: 15 amino acids. The CDR3 DNA sequence: TGTGCCAGCAGTTCCCAGCGGGAGGGCCGCTACGAGCAGTACTTC. Its translation: CASSSQREGRYEQYF.

For this clone: Other DNA sequences in this specimen translate into the identical CDR3. The chain links TRBV19 to TRBJ2-1, with 10 bases aligning to TRBD2. The CDR3 totals 15 residues. The V gene end was trimmed by 7 bases and the J gene end by 0 bases; junction bases not matched to a gene: 3. Germline assignment: CDR1 LNHDA and CDR2 SQIVND (reference sequence). CDR3 region: CASTPSGSSYNEQFF. CDR3 nucleotides: TGTGCCAGTACTCCTAGCGGGAGCTCCTACAATGAGCAGTTCTTC.

The chain employs TRBV29-1 and TRBJ2-5; no definite D call. Between the trimmed V and J ends, which lost 2 bases and 1 base, there was a span of 8 bases. Germline CDR1 is SQVTM and CDR2 is ANQGSEA. CDR3 length equals 13 residues. DNA of the CDR3: TGCAGCGTTGAAAGTGCTACCCAAGAGACCCAGTACTTC. This translates into CSVESATQETQYF.

This chain uses TRBV18 with TRBJ2-7, with TRBD2 as a possible D gene (5 bases). V was trimmed by 2 bases and J by 4 bases, leaving 18 bases between them. This CDR3 comprises 16 residues. Germline CDR1 reads KGHSH; CDR2 reads LQKENI. In DNA form, the CDR3 reads TGTGCCAGCTCACCAGAGGGCAGGTCCGACCCTTACGAGCAGTACTTC. Residues: CASSPEGRSDPYEQYF.

Details on this clone: The same CDR3 arises from other DNA sequences in this sample as well. The chain uses TRBV7-9 and TRBJ2-7; D is unresolved. Germline-derived CDR1 and CDR2 are SEHNR and FQNEAQ (reference sequence). The length of the CDR3 is 13 residues. The V and J ends lost 1 base and 1 base respectively, with 5 bases between them. CDR3 region: CASSLVDSYEQYF. The CDR3 DNA follows: TGTGCCAGCAGCTTAGTTGATTCCTACGAGCAGTACTTC.